The rows below give T cell receptor beta chains drawn from one sample of a study of blood T cell repertoires in COVID-19. Here immunoSEQ multiplex PCR was the method, and the copy in TCRdb shows in-frame clones only, minus some. The sample records about 80,000 clones, around four fifths being singletons. Sequences were obtained from peripheral blood. The source of these receptors is an older man with active or convalescent COVID-19. The CDR3 runs from the conserved cysteine through the conserved F or W. Part of the rows lack a size; the others show once, few, many or a class for expanded clones.

CAWSVVGGAFF TRBJ1-1 TRBV30 NA
CASRQGAQGNYGYTF TRBJ1-2 TRBV28 NA
CSASGAPRGGETQYF TRBJ2-5 TRBV20-1 once
CASSQGFGRAYEQYF TRBJ2-7 TRBV14 once
CASSLRAGTGSGYTF TRBJ1-2 TRBV7-2 NA
CASSPHTNTEAFF TRBJ1-1 TRBV5-1 NA
CASSALSPGRVHEQYF TRBJ2-7 TRBV5-6 NA
CASSDSGGRNQPQHF TRBJ1-5 TRBV6-5 NA
CASSPLAGAGLEQYF TRBJ2-7 TRBV9 NA
CSGYDRGSYGYTF TRBJ1-2 TRBV29-1 NA
CASRLTSGGGVYGYTF TRBJ1-2 TRBV27 NA
CASSYPPGTTSGDTQYF TRBJ2-3 TRBV6-2/TRBV6-3 NA
CASSLPKGEGVEQFF TRBJ2-1 TRBV7-2 NA
CASSQTSAPGTQYF TRBJ2-5 TRBV9 NA
CSASSRMDEKLFF TRBJ1-4 TRBV20-1 NA